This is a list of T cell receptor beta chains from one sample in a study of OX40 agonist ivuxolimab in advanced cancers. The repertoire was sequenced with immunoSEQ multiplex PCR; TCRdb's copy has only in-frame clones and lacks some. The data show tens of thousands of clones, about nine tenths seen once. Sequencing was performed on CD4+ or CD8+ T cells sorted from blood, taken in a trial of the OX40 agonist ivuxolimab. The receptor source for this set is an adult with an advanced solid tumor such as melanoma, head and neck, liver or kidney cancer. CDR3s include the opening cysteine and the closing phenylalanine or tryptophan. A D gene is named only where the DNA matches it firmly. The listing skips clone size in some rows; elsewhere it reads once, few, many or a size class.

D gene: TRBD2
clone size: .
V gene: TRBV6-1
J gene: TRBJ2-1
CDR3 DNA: TGTGCCAGCAGTGAACTAGGGCTGAGACTAGCGGGAATTCCGGGTTACAATGAGCAGTTCTTC
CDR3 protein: CASSELGLRLAGIPGYNEQFF

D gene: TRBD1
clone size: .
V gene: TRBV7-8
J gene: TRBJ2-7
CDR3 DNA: TGTGCCAGCAGCAACCGGGACAGGTACGAGCAGTACTTC
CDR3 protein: CASSNRDRYEQYF

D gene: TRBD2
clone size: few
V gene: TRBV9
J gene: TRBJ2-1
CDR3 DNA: TGTGCCAGCAGCACCGGGACTAGCGACCTCTACAATGAGCAGTTCTTC
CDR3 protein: CASSTGTSDLYNEQFF

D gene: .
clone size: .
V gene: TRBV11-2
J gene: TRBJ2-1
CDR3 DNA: TGTGCCAGCAGCTTAAGACGACGAAACAATGAGCAGTTCTTC
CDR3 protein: CASSLRRRNNEQFF

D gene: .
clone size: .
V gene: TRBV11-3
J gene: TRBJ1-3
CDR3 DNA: TGTGCCAGCAGCTCCAGTCCCGGAAACACCATATATTTT
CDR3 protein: CASSSSPGNTIYF

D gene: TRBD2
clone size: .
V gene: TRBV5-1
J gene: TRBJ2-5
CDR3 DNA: TGCGCCAGCAGCCCGCCGGGACTAGAAGAGACCCAGTACTTC
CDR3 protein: CASSPPGLEETQYF

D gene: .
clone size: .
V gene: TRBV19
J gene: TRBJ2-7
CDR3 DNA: TGTGCCAGTAGTATAAACTCCGTTAGAGAGCAGTACTTC
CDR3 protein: CASSINSVREQYF

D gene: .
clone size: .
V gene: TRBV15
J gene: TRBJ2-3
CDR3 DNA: TGTGCCACCAGCAGAGCTCTGGGGGAAGGGGTCGCGCAGTATTTT
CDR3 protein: CATSRALGEGVAQYF

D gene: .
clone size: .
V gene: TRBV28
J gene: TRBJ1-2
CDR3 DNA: TGTGCCAGCAGAAATGGGGGCCAGCACTATGGCTACACCTTC
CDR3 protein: CASRNGGQHYGYTF

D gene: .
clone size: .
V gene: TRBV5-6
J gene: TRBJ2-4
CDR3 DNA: TGTGCCAGCAGCTTGGAGTTGGGGGGCATAGCCAAAAACATTCAGTACTTC
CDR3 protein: CASSLELGGIAKNIQYF

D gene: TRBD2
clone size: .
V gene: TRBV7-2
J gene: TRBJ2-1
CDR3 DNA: TGTGCCAGCAGCCGTCTTTCCGGGAGGGTTCCCAATGAGCAGTTCTTC
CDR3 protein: CASSRLSGRVPNEQFF

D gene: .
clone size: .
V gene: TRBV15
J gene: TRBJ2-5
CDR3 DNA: TGTGCCACCAGCAGCGAGTTCCAAGAGACCCAGTACTTC
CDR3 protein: CATSSEFQETQYF

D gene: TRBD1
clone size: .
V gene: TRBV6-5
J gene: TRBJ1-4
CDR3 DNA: TGTGCCAGCAGTATTACGGGACAGGGAAGGGAAAAACTGTTTTTT
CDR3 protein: CASSITGQGREKLFF

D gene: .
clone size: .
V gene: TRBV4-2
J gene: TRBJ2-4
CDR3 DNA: TGTGCCAGCAGCCCCGACCGGCGGAGTGACATTCAGTACTTC
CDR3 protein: CASSPDRRSDIQYF

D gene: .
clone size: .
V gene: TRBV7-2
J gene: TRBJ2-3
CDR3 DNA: TGTGCCAGCAGCTTAGGTGCAGATACGCAGTATTTT
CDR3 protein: CASSLGADTQYF

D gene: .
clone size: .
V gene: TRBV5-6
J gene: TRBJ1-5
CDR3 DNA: TGTGCCAGCAGCTTTAAAAACAGAAATCAGCCCCAGCATTTT
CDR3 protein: CASSFKNRNQPQHF

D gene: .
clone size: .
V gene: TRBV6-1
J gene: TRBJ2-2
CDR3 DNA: TGTGCCAGCCAAAACAGGGTGAGAGCCGGGGAGCTGTTTTTT
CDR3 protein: CASQNRVRAGELFF

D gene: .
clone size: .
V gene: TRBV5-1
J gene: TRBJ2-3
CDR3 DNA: TGCGCCAGCATCCCAGAGAGCGGCCACACAGATACGCAGTATTTT
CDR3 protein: CASIPESGHTDTQYF

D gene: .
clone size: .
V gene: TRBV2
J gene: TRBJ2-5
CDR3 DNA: TGTGCCAGCAGTGAAGAAGAGACCCAGTACTTC
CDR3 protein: CASSEEETQYF

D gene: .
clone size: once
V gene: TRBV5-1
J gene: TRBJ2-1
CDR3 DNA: TGCGCCAGCAGCTTGGCGCAGAGCTCCTACAATGAGCAGTTCTTC
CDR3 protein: CASSLAQSSYNEQFF

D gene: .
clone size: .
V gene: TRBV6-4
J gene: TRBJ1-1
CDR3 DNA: TGTGCCAGCAAGGGGGAGTCAACCAACACTGAAGCTTTCTTT
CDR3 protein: CASKGESTNTEAFF

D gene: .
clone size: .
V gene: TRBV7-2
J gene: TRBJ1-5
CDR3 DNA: TGTGCCAGCAGCTTAGATGGGAATCAGCCCCAGCATTTT
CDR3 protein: CASSLDGNQPQHF

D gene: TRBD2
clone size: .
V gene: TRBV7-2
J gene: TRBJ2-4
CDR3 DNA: TGTGCCAGCAGCTCAATAGCGGGAGCTAACATTCAGTACTTC
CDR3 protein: CASSSIAGANIQYF

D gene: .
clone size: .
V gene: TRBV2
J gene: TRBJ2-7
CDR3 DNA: TGTGCCAGCAGTGCAAGGGGGACTAACGAGCAGTACTTC
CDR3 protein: CASSARGTNEQYF

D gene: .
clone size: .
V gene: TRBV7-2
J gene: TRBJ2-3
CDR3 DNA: TGTGCCAGCAGCCCCTCGATAGATACGCAGTATTTT
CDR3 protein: CASSPSIDTQYF

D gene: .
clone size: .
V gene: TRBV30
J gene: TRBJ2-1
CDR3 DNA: TGTGCCTGGAGTGTGAGTCGGGAGAATGAGCAGTTCTTC
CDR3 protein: CAWSVSRENEQFF

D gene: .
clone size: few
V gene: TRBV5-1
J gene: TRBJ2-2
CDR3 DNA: TGCGCCAGCAGCTCTGACAGGCCAGGGACCGGGGAGCTGTTTTTT
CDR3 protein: CASSSDRPGTGELFF

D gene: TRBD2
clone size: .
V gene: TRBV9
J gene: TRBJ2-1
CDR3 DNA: TGTGCCAGCAGCGTAGCCGGTGGGAGCGGGAGGGACAATGAGCAGTTCTTC
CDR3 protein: CASSVAGGSGRDNEQFF

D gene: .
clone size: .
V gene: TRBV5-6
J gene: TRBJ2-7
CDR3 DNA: TGTGCCAGCAGCTTGGAGGCCGAGCAGTACTTC
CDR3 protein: CASSLEAEQYF

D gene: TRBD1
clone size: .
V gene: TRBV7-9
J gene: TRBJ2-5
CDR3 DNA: TGTGCCAGCAGCCGGACAGGTTACCAAGAGACCCAGTACTTC
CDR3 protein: CASSRTGYQETQYF

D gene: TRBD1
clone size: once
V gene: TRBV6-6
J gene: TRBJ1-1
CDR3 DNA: TGTGCCAGCAGTTCCCGGACAGGAGACACTGAAGCTTTCTTT
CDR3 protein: CASSSRTGDTEAFF

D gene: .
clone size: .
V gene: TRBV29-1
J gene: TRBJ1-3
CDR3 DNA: TGCAGCGTCCAAGTGGCCCCCACCTCTGGAAACACCATATATTTT
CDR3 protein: CSVQVAPTSGNTIYF

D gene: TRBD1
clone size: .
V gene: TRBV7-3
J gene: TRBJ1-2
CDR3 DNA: TGTGCCAGCAGCTTAGATAAGGACAGGGGCGGCTACACCTTC
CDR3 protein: CASSLDKDRGGYTF

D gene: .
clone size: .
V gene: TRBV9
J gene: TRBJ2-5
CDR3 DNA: TGTGCCAGCAGCGTAGCCAGGGGAGAGACCCAGTACTTC
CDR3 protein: CASSVARGETQYF

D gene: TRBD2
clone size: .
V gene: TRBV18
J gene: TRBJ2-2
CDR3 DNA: TGTGCCAGCTCACCAGGGACTAGCGGGAGCACCGGGGAGCTGTTTTTT
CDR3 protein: CASSPGTSGSTGELFF

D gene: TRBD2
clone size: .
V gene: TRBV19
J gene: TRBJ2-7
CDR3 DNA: TGTGCCAGTCAAAGGACTAGCGGGAACCACGAGCAGTACTTC
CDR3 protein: CASQRTSGNHEQYF

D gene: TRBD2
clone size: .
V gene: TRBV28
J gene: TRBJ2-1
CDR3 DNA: TGTGCCAGCACTTCGGGGGGGGACCGGAGCTCCTACAATGAGCAGTTCTTC
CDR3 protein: CASTSGGDRSSYNEQFF

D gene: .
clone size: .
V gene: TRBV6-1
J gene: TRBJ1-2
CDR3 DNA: TGTGCCAGCAGTCCCGGTCCCTTGCTAGGTGGCTACACCTTC
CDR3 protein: CASSPGPLLGGYTF

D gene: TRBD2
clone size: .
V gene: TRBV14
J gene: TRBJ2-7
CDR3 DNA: TGTGCCAGCAGCCAAGACCTGGGGACTAGCGGGACTGGCGAGCAGTACTTC
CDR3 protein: CASSQDLGTSGTGEQYF

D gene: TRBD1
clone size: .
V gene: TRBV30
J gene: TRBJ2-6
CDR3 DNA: TGTGCCTGGAGTGTACAGGGGCTGGCCAACGTCCTGACTTTC
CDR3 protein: CAWSVQGLANVLTF

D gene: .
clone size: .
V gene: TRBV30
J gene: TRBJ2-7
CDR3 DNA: TGTGCCTGGAGTCCCGATAGATACGAGCAGTACTTC
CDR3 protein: CAWSPDRYEQYF